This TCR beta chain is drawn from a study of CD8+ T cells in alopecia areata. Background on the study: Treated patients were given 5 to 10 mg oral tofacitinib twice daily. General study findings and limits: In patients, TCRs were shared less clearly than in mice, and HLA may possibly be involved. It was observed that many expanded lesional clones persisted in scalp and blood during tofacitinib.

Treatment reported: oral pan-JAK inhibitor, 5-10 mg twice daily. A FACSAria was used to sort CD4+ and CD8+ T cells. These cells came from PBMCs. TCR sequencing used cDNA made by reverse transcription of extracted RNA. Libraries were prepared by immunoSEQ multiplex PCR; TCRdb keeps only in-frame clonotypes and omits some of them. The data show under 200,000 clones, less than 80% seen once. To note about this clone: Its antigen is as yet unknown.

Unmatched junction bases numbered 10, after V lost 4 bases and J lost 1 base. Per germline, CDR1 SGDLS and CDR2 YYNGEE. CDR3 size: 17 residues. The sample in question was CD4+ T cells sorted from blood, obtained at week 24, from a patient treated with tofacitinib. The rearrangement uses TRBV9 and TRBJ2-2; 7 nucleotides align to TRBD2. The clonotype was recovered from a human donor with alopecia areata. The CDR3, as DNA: TGTGCCAGCAGCCCGAGGGCCGGGACTATGAACACCGGGGAGCTGTTTTTT. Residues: CASSPRAGTMNTGELFF.